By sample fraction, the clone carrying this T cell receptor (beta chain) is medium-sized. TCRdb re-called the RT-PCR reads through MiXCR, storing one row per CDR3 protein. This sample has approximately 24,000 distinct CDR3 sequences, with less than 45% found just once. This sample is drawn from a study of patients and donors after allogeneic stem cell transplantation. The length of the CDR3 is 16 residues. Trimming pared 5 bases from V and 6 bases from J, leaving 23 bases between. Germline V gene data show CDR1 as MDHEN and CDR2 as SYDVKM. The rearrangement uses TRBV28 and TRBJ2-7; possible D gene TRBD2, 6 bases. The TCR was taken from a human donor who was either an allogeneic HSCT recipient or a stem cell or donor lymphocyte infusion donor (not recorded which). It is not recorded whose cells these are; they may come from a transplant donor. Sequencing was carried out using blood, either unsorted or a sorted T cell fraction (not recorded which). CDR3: CASSTRWDLITSEQYF. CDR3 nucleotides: TGTGCCAGCAGTACGCGTTGGGACTTGATAACTAGCGAGCAGTACTTC.